A single sample is the source of the 27 T cell receptor beta chains below, sequenced in a study of vaccination and CD4 T cells after COVID-19. Their recognized antigens are unknown. Treatment: roughly ten-day PBMC culture with coronavirus spike peptide pools or control peptides (ViraFEST assay). Sequencing of DNA taken from cultured CD4+ T cells relied on the Oncomine TCR Beta short-read assay. TCRdb ran MiXCR on the PCR reads and lists one entry per CDR3 protein. The table has 20,000 to 25,000 distinct CDR3 sequences, 40% to 60% seen once. What was sequenced was CD4+ T cells from blood, cultured in vitro. The receptors shown here come from a human donor who had recovered from COVID-19.

This chain's CDR3 is CSARGGSAYNEQFF. CDR3 sequence (DNA): TGCAGTGCTAGGGGAGGGAGTGCCTACAATGAGCAGTTCTTC. The genes are TRBV20-1 and TRBJ2-1; TRBD2 matches at 7 bases. V dropped 3 bases and J dropped 2; count of bases not matched to a gene: 4. The CDR3 extends over 14 amino acids. Germline assignment: CDR1 DFQATT and CDR2 SNEGSKA (reference sequence).

V usage is TRBV6-1 and J usage is TRBJ2-5; D gene ambiguous. CDR1 is MNHNS, CDR2 SASEGT, per germline. Between the trimmed V and J ends, which lost 3 bases and 3 bases, there was a span of 8 bases. This CDR3 is 13 amino acids long. As DNA, the CDR3 is TGTGCCAGCAGTGACGGCCAGAAAGAGACCCAGTACTTC. It yields the protein CASSDGQKETQYF.

This chain joins TRBV20-1 and TRBJ2-5; no firm D call. The CDR3 is 15 amino acids. V was clipped by 0 bases and J by 2 bases, with 13 bases between them. Germline CDR1 and CDR2: DFQATT and SNEGSKA (reference sequence). Here the CDR3 reads CSAREPTGPQETQYF. The CDR3 region has the DNA TGCAGTGCTAGAGAGCCTACTGGGCCGCAAGAGACCCAGTACTTC.

The chain is built from TRBV20-1 and TRBJ2-1, with 15 positions matching TRBD2. V lost 1 base and J lost 5; bases outside the gene matches: 3. The CDR3 covers 16 residues. CDR1 and CDR2 (germline): DFQATT, SNEGSKA (reference sequence). The CDR3 loop is CSARGTSGRVNNEQFF. CDR3 nucleotides: TGCAGTGCTAGAGGGACTAGCGGGAGGGTTAACAATGAGCAGTTCTTC.

The V call is TRBV6-2 or TRBV6-3, the J call TRBJ1-1, with D maybe TRBD1 (5 bases). CDR1 is MNHEY and CDR2 is SVGEGT in the germline V gene. The CDR3 consists of 11 residues. V was cut by 10 bases and J by 5 bases, with 11 bases left in between. The CDR3 is CANRSITEAFF. In DNA, the CDR3 is TGTGCCAACAGGAGCATAACTGAAGCTTTCTTT.

This clonotype occurred a few times. The genes are TRBV20-1 and TRBJ2-3; D may be TRBD2 (7 bases). CDR1 DFQATT and CDR2 SNEGSKA come from the germline V gene (reference sequence). The germline V and J ends were trimmed by 6 bases and 7 bases, with 17 bases remaining between them. CDR3 size: 13 residues. CDR3 region: CSASLPGGHTQYF. CDR3 nucleotides: TGCAGTGCCTCCCTGCCGGGGGGCCATACGCAGTATTTT.

This clonotype was found a few times. V and J are TRBV20-1 and TRBJ1-2; the match to TRBD1 covers 7 bases. Germline assignment: CDR1 DFQATT and CDR2 SNEGSKA (reference sequence). J was trimmed by 8 bases and V by 6 bases; bases with no gene match: 12. The CDR3 spans 13 residues. The CDR3 region is CSAPPRTGRGYTF. The CDR3 DNA reads TGCAGTGCCCCGCCTCGGACAGGACGCGGCTACACCTTC.

This clonotype showed up just a few times. The genes are TRBV5-1 and TRBJ2-2; the match to TRBD1 covers 7 bases. The CDR3 has 15 residues. With 0 bases clipped from V and 7 bases from J, the junction kept 6 bases outside the gene matches. Germline CDR1 reads SGHRS; CDR2 reads YFSETQ. This CDR3 is CASSLGQGSNGELFF. The CDR3 DNA sequence: TGCGCCAGCAGCTTGGGACAGGGATCTAACGGGGAGCTGTTTTTT.

This clonotype was seen a few times. This sequence joins TRBV7-9 and TRBJ2-7; D not certain. Between the trimmed V and J ends, which lost 5 bases and 3 bases, there was a span of 11 bases. Germline V lookup: CDR1 SEHNR, CDR2 FQNEAQ (reference sequence). This CDR3 contains 13 residues. CDR3 sequence: CASSPVWSYEQYF. CDR3 DNA sequence: TGTGCCAGCAGCCCTGTCTGGAGCTACGAGCAGTACTTC.

This clonotype was seen more than once but under ten times. The V gene is TRBV24-1, the J gene TRBJ1-1; D may be TRBD1 (5 bases). V gave up 6 bases and J gave up 1 base, with 11 bases separating them. This CDR3 has 14 residues. The germline V gene encodes CDR1 KGHDR and CDR2 SFDVKD. The chain's CDR3 is CATSTGGGNTEAFF. The DNA of the CDR3 is TGTGCCACCAGTACAGGAGGTGGGAACACTGAAGCTTTCTTT.

The chain joins TRBV6-1 to TRBJ1-5, with a possible D match to TRBD1 (5 bases). This CDR3 spans 15 amino acids. Germline V gene sequence: CDR1 MNHNS, CDR2 SASEGT. Trimming cost V 1 base and J 3 bases, with 10 bases left between them. In DNA form, the CDR3 reads TGTGCCAGCAGTGAAGTTGGAGGACACAATCAGCCCCAGCATTTT. Translating it yields CASSEVGGHNQPQHF.

The chain links TRBV7-9 to TRBJ2-5, with D possibly matching TRBD2 (5 bases). With 3 bases removed from V and 5 bases from J, the gap between germline ends came to 16 bases. Germline V lookup: CDR1 SEHNR, CDR2 FQNEAQ (reference sequence). This CDR3 has 15 amino acids. The CDR3 nucleotides read TGTGCCAGCAGCTTTATAGAAGTCACGGGGGAGACCCAGTACTTC. This codes for CASSFIEVTGETQYF. Full variable domain (remainder filled in from reference TRBV7-9 and TRBJ2-5): DTGVSQNPRHKITKRGQNVTFRCDPISEHNRLYWYRQTLGQGPEFLTYFQNEAQLEKSRLLSDRFSAERPKGSFSTLEIQRTEQGDSAMYLCASSFIEVTGETQYFGPGTRLLVL.

The rearrangement uses TRBV29-1 and TRBJ1-1; 12 nucleotides align to TRBD1. The CDR3 is made up of 15 amino acids. The ends lost 6 bases at V and 5 bases at J; junction bases unmatched: 10. From germline, CDR1 is SQVTM and CDR2 ANQGSEA. CDR3 nucleotides: TGCAGCGTCCTCGGGACAGGGGGCGCGGATACTGAAGCTTTCTTT. It encodes CSVLGTGGADTEAFF.

The V and J genes are TRBV7-3 and TRBJ2-2, with D perhaps TRBD2 (5 bases). The germline CDR1 and CDR2 sequences are SGHTA and FQGTGA. The CDR3 contains 14 residues. The V and J ends lost 3 bases and 4 bases respectively, with 9 bases between them. The CDR3 DNA is TGTGCCAGCAGCTTCGCCGCGGGCACCGGGGAGCTGTTTTTT. Translated, it gives CASSFAAGTGELFF.

This clonotype was counted only a few times. V usage is TRBV5-4 and J usage is TRBJ1-2, with 11 bases aligning to TRBD1. Unmatched junction bases numbered 13, after V lost 7 bases and J lost 8 bases. The CDR3 contains 15 residues. In germline, CDR1 is SGHNT, CDR2 YYREEE (reference sequence). The CDR3 DNA is TGTGCCAGCTTTGGACAGGGGGCGCCCCGTGGCGGCTACACCTTC. Protein product: CASFGQGAPRGGYTF.

By share of the sample, this clonotype is medium-sized (0.01 to 0.1%). The chain recombines TRBV7-3 with TRBJ2-1; perhaps D is TRBD1 or TRBD2 (5 bases each). From germline, CDR1 is SGHTA and CDR2 FQGTGA. Trimming removed 0 bases from V and 5 bases from J, with 11 bases in between. The CDR3 is 15 amino acids. CDR3 nucleotides: TGTGCCAGCAGCTTAACCCCCGGGGCAGACAATGAGCAGTTCTTC. Translation gives CASSLTPGADNEQFF.

This clonotype was recorded a few times. The V call is TRBV12-5, the J call TRBJ1-5; D is unclear. Germline assignment: CDR1 LGHNT and CDR2 FRNRAP. V lost 2 bases and J 7 bases, leaving 9 bases between the germline ends. The CDR3 consists of 13 residues. The DNA of the CDR3 is TGTGCTAGTGGTTTGTCACAAGAACAGCCCCAGCATTTT. Encoded protein: CASGLSQEQPQHF.

The chain joins TRBV27 to TRBJ2-2; 13 bases map to TRBD2. Germline V gene sequence: CDR1 MNHEY, CDR2 SMNVEV (reference sequence). The CDR3 has 17 residues. Germline trimming cut 7 bases from V and 2 bases from J; bases unmatched to any gene: 7. DNA for the CDR3: TGTGCCAGCACTAAACTAGCGGGAGGGCCTAACACCGGGGAGCTGTTTTTT. Amino acids: CASTKLAGGPNTGELFF.

The chain is built from TRBV18 and TRBJ2-7; maybe TRBD2 (6 bases). From germline, CDR1 is KGHSH and CDR2 LQKENI. Between the trimmed V and J ends, which lost 4 bases and 3 bases, there was a span of 22 bases. The CDR3 spans 17 residues. As DNA, the CDR3 is TGTGCCAGCTCACGTTTCGCAGCGGGCTCCCCATTCTACGAGCAGTACTTC. Its protein is CASSRFAAGSPFYEQYF.

In its sample, this clonotype was seen once. This rearrangement joins TRBV5-1 to TRBJ1-1; D unclear. The V end was cut by 4 bases, the J end by 3 bases, with 16 bases between. The CDR3 has 15 residues. Germline CDR1 is SGHRS and CDR2 is YFSETQ. The CDR3 coding sequence is TGCGCCAGCAGCCTGGGAGGGAGCGGGCACACTGAAGCTTTCTTT. As protein: CASSLGGSGHTEAFF.

In its sample, this clonotype was seen a few times. The chain is built from TRBV2 and TRBJ1-1; D is unresolved. Germline assignment: CDR1 SNHLY and CDR2 FYNNEI. V dropped 6 bases and J dropped 11 bases, with 19 bases sitting between them. The CDR3 extends over 13 amino acids. CDR3: CASSAGPRREAFF. The CDR3, as DNA: TGTGCCAGCAGCGCAGGTCCCCGCCGGGAGGCTTTCTTT.

In this sample, this clonotype turned up once. The chain is built from TRBV20-1 and TRBJ2-5; D not resolved. Trimming left V 5 bases short and J 0 bases short, with 7 bases between. The CDR3 is made up of 12 amino acids. CDR1 is DFQATT and CDR2 is SNEGSKA in the germline V gene (reference sequence). CDR3 DNA: TGCAGTGCTCGGTTATACCAAGAGACCCAGTACTTC. It encodes CSARLYQETQYF.

The table lists this clonotype with a few counts. The CDR3 nucleotides read TGCAGTGCTAGGACAGGTGGCGACTATGGCTACACCTTC. Translation: CSARTGGDYGYTF. V and J are TRBV20-1 and TRBJ1-2, with D perhaps TRBD1 (6 bases). Per the germline V gene, CDR1 is DFQATT and CDR2 is SNEGSKA (reference sequence). This CDR3 is 13 amino acids long. The V gene lost 3 bases and the J gene lost 3 bases, with 11 bases spanning the gap.

CDR3: CASSSRSEGGELAFF. CDR3 bases: TGTGCCAGCAGTTCGAGGTCCGAGGGGGGCGAACTGGCTTTCTTT. This chain connects TRBV28 to TRBJ1-1; D is possibly TRBD1 (6 bases). V gave up 4 bases and J gave up 11 bases, with 23 bases separating them. This CDR3 has 15 residues. Germline CDR1 and CDR2: MDHEN and SYDVKM. Using reference TRBV28 and TRBJ1-1 for the parts outside the CDR3, the full variable domain is DVKVTQSSRYLVKRTGEKVFLECVQDMDHENMFWYRQDPGLGLRLIYFSYDVKMKEKGDIPEGYSVSREKKERFSLILESASTNQTSMYLCASSSRSEGGELAFFGQGTRLTVV.

In the case of this clonotype: A junction boundary mismatches the germline segment, possibly from a read error. This chain joins TRBV6-1 and TRBJ1-5; D perhaps matches TRBD1 (5 bases). Germline CDR1 reads MNHNS; CDR2 reads SASEGT. The CDR3 is 15 residues long. Here the CDR3 reads CASSWSQGFNQPRHF. In DNA, the CDR3 is TGTGCCAGCAGCTGGTCGCAGGGTTTCAATCAGCCCCGGCATTTT.

The genes are TRBV24-1 and TRBJ1-5; TRBD1 matches at 9 bases. CDR3 length: 19 residues. Germline values: CDR1 KGHDR, CDR2 SFDVKD. V lost 4 bases and J lost 4; bases outside the gene matches: 16. CDR3 coding DNA: TGTGCCACCAGTGAAACGTCTATTCCGGGACAGGGTAGGAATCAGCCCCAGCATTTT. It translates to CATSETSIPGQGRNQPQHF.

The CDR3 bases are TGTGCCAGCAGCTTAGCGGGACAGGGGAATAATGAGCAGTTCTTC. This translates into CASSLAGQGNNEQFF. The chain joins TRBV7-2 to TRBJ2-1, with 10 bases fitting TRBD1. The CDR3 is 15 amino acids. Trimming cost V 0 bases and J 7 bases; bases outside gene matches: 3. The germline CDR1 and CDR2 sequences are SGHTA and FQGNSA.